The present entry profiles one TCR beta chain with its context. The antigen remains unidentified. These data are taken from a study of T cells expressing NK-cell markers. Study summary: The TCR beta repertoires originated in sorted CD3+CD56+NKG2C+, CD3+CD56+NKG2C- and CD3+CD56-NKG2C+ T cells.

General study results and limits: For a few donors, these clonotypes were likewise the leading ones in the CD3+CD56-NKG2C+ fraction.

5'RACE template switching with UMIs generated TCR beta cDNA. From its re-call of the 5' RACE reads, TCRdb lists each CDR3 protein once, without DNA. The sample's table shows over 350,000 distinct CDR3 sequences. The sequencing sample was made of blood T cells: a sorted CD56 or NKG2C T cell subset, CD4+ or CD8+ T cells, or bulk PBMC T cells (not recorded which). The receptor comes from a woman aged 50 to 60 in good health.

CDR3: CASSLLAGEQETQYF. The genes are TRBV27 and TRBJ2-5; TCRdb's assignment of TRBD2 cannot be checked, as there is no DNA. The CDR3 length is 15 residues. Germline values: CDR1 MNHEY, CDR2 SMNVEV (reference sequence).